This T cell receptor (beta chain) was retrieved from a study of PD-1 blockade in classical Hodgkin lymphoma. Time point described: cycle 4 day 1 (C4D1), after 6 weeks of nivolumab. Relapse after autologous stem cell transplantation occurred in every patient, and brentuximab vedotin exposure varied. With magnetic negative selection, CD4+ T cells were purified from PBMCs that had been thawed. Clones were read by immunoSEQ multiplex PCR, and TCRdb kept only the in-frame ones, dropping some. The table has approximately 28,000 clones, around 80% seen once; the top ten hold approximately 0.62%. This CDR3 comprises 15 residues. Germline loops: CDR1 MNHEY, CDR2 SVGAGI. Deletions cut 7 bases from V and 5 bases from J, with 20 bases between.

The rearrangement joins TRBV6-5 to TRBJ1-2; D is ambiguous. Sequenced material: CD4+ T cells from blood, taken before the fourth cycle of nivolumab. This clonotype originated in a human donor with classical Hodgkin lymphoma. CDR3 sequence: CASTPGRKIWYGYTF. DNA of the CDR3: TGTGCCAGCACCCCCGGACGGAAGATATGGTATGGCTACACCTTC.